This T cell receptor beta chain was recovered during a study of molecular identifiers for immune sequencing clone quantification (dated by TCRdb to the late 2010s). Describing the broader study: In a replicate experiment, RNA from about 19,000 or 110,000 naive CD8 T cells was split into five aliquots, four of which were sequenced. This methods study used CD8 T cells to benchmark TCR RNA copy counting and molecular-identifier clustering-based TCR repertoire sequencing (MIDCIRS).

In the case of this clonotype: Its target antigen remains unknown. With a much larger clone just one base away, this may be a read error. This CDR3 fails to terminate in the conserved phenylalanine or tryptophan, so it likely reflects a read error.

The method was PCR. TCRdb records NextSeq 500 as the sequencer. Bulk TCR libraries were generated as previously described, with the TCR primers listed in Table S5 used. Total RNA was purified with the Qiagen AllPrep DNA/RNA kit. Before analysis, reads from multiple sequencing runs of the same library were pooled. In the paper's pipeline: Reads were retained only if the reads had an exact TCR constant sequence, and the retained reads were trimmed to 150 nt and grouped according to their 12-nt molecular barcodes. Within each barcode group, reads were sub-clustered at a 15% Levenshtein threshold, and quality-weighted consensus sequences were built per RNA molecule. Non-functional sequences were excluded, and lower-count sequences lying one edit away from another sequence were also excluded. On the basis of fitting two negative binomial distributions, barcode sub-clusters with fewer than 20% of the maximum read count were discarded. The public reads were reprocessed in TCRdb via fastp at Q25 and MiXCR, keeping in-frame beta chains. A single entry per CDR3 protein holds the most common genes and DNA from its merged rows. TCRdb's processing, not the authors', yielded these V and J calls. This sample gives about 630,000 distinct CDR3 sequences in total; roughly 27% of them show up just once. The ten largest make up 0.78% of the sample.

From V the trimming removes 5 bases and from J it removes 7 bases, while the gene matches leave 5 bases of the junction unaccounted for. CDR1 and CDR2 were assigned from the germline V gene (reference sequence) as SEHNR and FQNEAQ. The CDR3 numbers 14 amino acids, ends counted. Just CDR3 DNA is preserved here, 42 bases in frame from base 1. Libraries of naive CD8 T cells were built from anywhere between about 18,000 and 1,000,000 sorted cells, with 10%, 30% or 50% of the purified RNA used. Naive CD8 T cells were FACS-sorted as CD8+CD4-CCR7+CD45RA+ on a BD FACSAria II into RLT Plus buffer. Around 10 TCR copies' worth of Jurkat RNA were spiked into roughly 17,000-1,100,000 naive CD8 T cell samples to test detection sensitivity. CD8 T cells were enriched using RosetteSep CD8+ T Cell Enrichment Cocktail and Ficoll-Paque, and the enriched cells then underwent ACK red cell lysis. Study-wide findings and limitations: In CMV-specific effector cells, clones with more than 20 RNA copies contained over 98% of molecules, whereas in naive cells such clones contained under 1% of molecules. Spiked-in Jurkat TCR RNA (around eleven copies' worth), which is not part of the donor repertoire, was contained in the naive libraries. Modeling gave roughly 2.9 recovered TCR RNA copies per cell versus about 10 by digital PCR, implying roughly 30% capture efficiency. Spiked-in Jurkat TCR RNA equivalent to a single cell was reported to be detectable even among one million naive CD8 T cells. When barcode sub-clustering was omitted, TCR diversity was inflated by chimeric consensus sequences, with chimeras reaching as high as 47%. The sizes of highly expanded clones could end up underestimated when identical TCR molecules share a barcode.

Sequencing was done on a sample of naive CD8+ T cells from blood, with Jurkat cell RNA spiked in. The cell subset or site tag for this specimen amounts to: FACS-sorted CD8+CD4-CCR7+CD45RA+ naive T cells. Recombination joined TRBV7-9 with TRBJ1-5; TRBD1 agrees with 10 junctional bases. The clonotype originates from a human donor in good health. Some libraries in this study had Jurkat cell RNA spiked in. At the DNA level, the sequence is TGTGCCAGCAGCACGGACAGGGGGTACCAGCCCCAGCATGTT. Its coded protein is CASSTDRGYQPQHV.